A single sample gave rise to the 14 T cell receptor beta chains below, sequenced in a study of shared clonotypes between healthy human individuals. Sequencing used immunoSEQ multiplex PCR; TCRdb keeps in-frame clones, though not all of them. The data hold approximately 2.5 million clones, with around 94% observed a single time. Material for sequencing was naive CD4+ T cells sorted from blood. Subset reported: CD45RA+ positively selected. These receptors were taken from a man younger than 35 in good health.

The chain is built from TRBV6-5 and TRBJ2-7; TRBD2 might be the D (7 bases). The germline V and J ends were trimmed by 3 bases and 6 bases, with 12 bases remaining between them. Germline CDR1 and CDR2: MNHEY and SVGAGI. The CDR3 has 13 residues. CDR3 bases: TGTGCCAGCAGTTATTGGGGGGGGGCCGAGCAGTACTTC. It encodes CASSYWGGAEQYF.

V gene TRBV19 combines with J gene TRBJ2-2, with 11 nucleotides matching TRBD2. Germline CDR1 LNHDA, CDR2 SQIVND (reference sequence). V dropped 7 bases and J dropped 4; count of bases not matched to a gene: 8. The CDR3 length is 16 residues. CDR3 nucleotides: TGTGCCAGTATTTCCGGGACTAGCGGACCCACCGGGGAGCTGTTTTTT. This encodes CASISGTSGPTGELFF. The full variable domain, its missing parts supplied by reference TRBV19 and TRBJ2-2, is DGGITQSPKYLFRKEGQNVTLSCEQNLNHDAMYWYRQDPGQGLRLIYYSQIVNDFQKGDIAEGYSVSREKKESFPLTVTSAQKNPTAFYLCASISGTSGPTGELFFGEGSRLTVL.

The chain couples TRBV6-6 to TRBJ2-5, with 8 bases matching TRBD2. Trimming cost V 7 bases and J 4 bases; bases outside gene matches: 11. CDR3 length: 15 amino acids. The germline gives CDR1 MNHNY, CDR2 SVGAGI (reference sequence). CDR3 amino acids: CASTRGGAGIETQYF. The CDR3, as DNA: TGTGCCAGCACCCGGGGGGGAGCGGGAATAGAGACCCAGTACTTC.

The chain combines TRBV6-1 with TRBJ2-7; TRBD2 matches 9 bases. Looked up from germline, CDR1 is MNHNS and CDR2 is SASEGT. V trimming: 4 bases; J trimming: 4 bases; junction bases outside the gene matches: 11. This CDR3 spans 16 amino acids. Here the CDR3 reads CASSAPISGRTYEQYF. The CDR3 bases are TGTGCCAGCAGTGCGCCTATTAGCGGGAGAACTTACGAGCAGTACTTC.

V gene TRBV15 combines with J gene TRBJ2-3, with D possibly being TRBD2 (6 bases). Germline CDR1 is LNHNV and CDR2 is YYDKDF (reference sequence). V lost 5 bases and J 9 bases, leaving 18 bases between the germline ends. CDR3 size: 14 residues. CDR3 sequence (DNA): TGTGCCACCAGCGGAAGGACCGCGGAGGGAACGCAGTATTTT. Translation gives CATSGRTAEGTQYF.

This clone has more than one count but fewer than ten. The sample holds other DNA sequences that translate to the same CDR3. This chain joins TRBV4-1 and TRBJ2-3, with 8 nucleotides matching TRBD2. Germline values: CDR1 MGHRA, CDR2 YSYEKL. The J segment lost 1 base and the V segment lost 0 bases, leaving 0 bases of the junction unmatched. The CDR3 has 15 amino acids. CDR3 nucleotide sequence: TGCGCCAGCAGCCAAGACGGGGGGGGCACAGATACGCAGTATTTT. Its protein is CASSQDGGGTDTQYF.

This chain connects TRBV2 to TRBJ2-3; 11 nucleotides align to TRBD2. Germline loops: CDR1 SNHLY, CDR2 FYNNEI. The ends lost 5 bases at V and 5 bases at J; junction bases unmatched: 9. This CDR3 has 16 amino acids. CDR3 region: CASSPLLAGAGDTQYF. The CDR3 coding sequence is TGTGCCAGCAGTCCATTACTAGCGGGGGCCGGAGATACGCAGTATTTT.

The rearrangement joins TRBV19 to TRBJ1-2; D not certain. V was cut by 6 bases and J by 7 bases, with 12 bases left in between. The germline gives CDR1 LNHDA, CDR2 SQIVND (reference sequence). This CDR3 comprises 12 residues. The CDR3 DNA is TGTGCCAGTAGAGGAATTCCCGCTGGCTACACCTTC. It translates to CASRGIPAGYTF.

With regard to this clone: In the same sample, other DNA sequences code for this CDR3. This chain links TRBV18 with TRBJ2-7, with 8 bases identical to TRBD1. Looked up from germline, CDR1 is KGHSH and CDR2 is LQKENI. Trimming at V came to 2 bases and at J to 6 bases, leaving 6 bases not matched to a gene. The CDR3 totals 14 residues. CDR3 residues: CASSPSLQGGEQYF. CDR3 nucleotide sequence: TGTGCCAGCTCACCATCCCTACAGGGGGGCGAGCAGTACTTC.

The chain is built from TRBV7-9 and TRBJ1-2; D perhaps matches TRBD1 (5 bases). The CDR3 has 15 residues. Germline CDR1 and CDR2: SEHNR and FQNEAQ (reference sequence). Trimming left V 1 base short and J 2 bases short, with 11 bases between. This CDR3 is CASSLVGRPNYGYTF. DNA for the CDR3: TGTGCCAGCAGCTTAGTGGGACGTCCCAACTATGGCTACACCTTC. Full variable domain (outside the CDR3, taken from reference TRBV7-9 and TRBJ1-2): DTGVSQNPRHKITKRGQNVTFRCDPISEHNRLYWYRQTLGQGPEFLTYFQNEAQLEKSRLLSDRFSAERPKGSFSTLEIQRTEQGDSAMYLCASSLVGRPNYGYTFGSGTRLTVV.

This chain links TRBV7-6 with TRBJ2-3; the match to TRBD1 covers 12 bases. From germline, CDR1 is SGHVS and CDR2 FNYEAQ. This CDR3 is 15 amino acids long. V dropped 4 bases and J dropped 7; count of bases not matched to a gene: 6. CDR3 in DNA: TGTGCCAGCAGCTCCGGGACAGGGGGCGCAAATACGCAGTATTTT. It translates to CASSSGTGGANTQYF.

The table lists this clone with a few counts. The chain links TRBV6-1 to TRBJ1-2; weak D call: TRBD1 (6 bases). Germline V CDR1 and CDR2: MNHNS, SASEGT. The CDR3 spans 12 residues. Trimming removed 7 bases at V and 8 bases at J, with 14 bases between. CDR3 coding DNA: TGTGCCAGCACCCTCCACAGGGCCGGCTACACCTTC. Translated, it gives CASTLHRAGYTF.

Remarks on this clone: Distinct nucleotide sequences in the sample also encode this CDR3. This sequence joins TRBV28 and TRBJ1-2, with D perhaps matching TRBD1 (5 bases). From germline, CDR1 is MDHEN and CDR2 SYDVKM. The CDR3 covers 12 residues. V lost 5 bases and J 4 bases, leaving 8 bases between the germline ends. The CDR3 bases are TGTGCCAGCAGTGGAACAGGCTATGGCTACACCTTC. It yields the protein CASSGTGYGYTF.

The chain links TRBV12-5 to TRBJ2-7; no clear D. V lost 6 bases and J 1 base, leaving 13 bases between the germline ends. There are 14 residues in the CDR3. Germline V CDR1 and CDR2: LGHNT, FRNRAP. In DNA form, the CDR3 reads TGTGCTAGTGGCCCCGACTCTGGGTCCTACGAGCAGTACTTC. Translation: CASGPDSGSYEQYF.